This TCR beta chain was profiled in a study of cytomegalovirus exposure and HLA in healthy donors. Findings of the study overall: Reportedly, diagnosis of cytomegalovirus status by the classifier showed high specificity and sensitivity. About 180 TCR beta chains were listed as cytomegalovirus-associated. TCR sequences were mostly rare, though some public TCRs occurred in many donors.

Germline assignment: CDR1 SEHNR and CDR2 FQNEAQ (reference sequence). The V and J ends lost 5 bases and 6 bases, in that order; junction bases with no gene match: 8. This CDR3 is built from 15 residues. As regards this clone: What it binds is unknown.

TCRdb's table, derived via immunoSEQ multiplex PCR, lists solely in-frame clones and lacks some. The profile shows 150,000 to 200,000 clones, roughly 84% of them singletons. This chain uses TRBV7-9 with TRBJ2-1; 9 bases are shared with TRBD2. The clonotype originates from a young man in good health and CMV-seropositive. Sequenced material: PBMCs. CDR3 region: CASSPNAGGPNEQFF. The CDR3 DNA reads as TGTGCCAGCAGCCCAAACGCGGGAGGGCCCAATGAGCAGTTCTTC.